The T cell receptor (beta chain) under discussion was sequenced for a study of T cells expressing NK-cell markers. In the study overall: Beta-chain profiling covered CD3+CD56+NKG2C+, CD3+CD56+NKG2C- and CD3+CD56-NKG2C+ sorted subsets. HCMV seropositivity marked seven of the eight sequenced donors; one was seronegative.

Concerning this clonotype itself: Its antigen is not identified.

This CDR3 contains 13 residues. Germline CDR1 is LNHDA and CDR2 is SQIVND (reference sequence). Regarding the study as a whole: Several donors showed these clonotypes also leading the CD3+CD56-NKG2C+ fraction.

From the 5' RACE reads, TCRdb lists one entry per CDR3 protein and no DNA. Its table lists about 150,000 distinct CDR3 sequences. The receptor comes from a man in his late teens or twenties in good health. This chain uses TRBV19 with TRBJ2-1; with no DNA, the TCRdb D assignment of TRBD1 cannot be verified. The sequencing sample was made of blood T cells: a sorted CD56 or NKG2C T cell subset, CD4+ or CD8+ T cells, or bulk PBMC T cells (not recorded which). Here the CDR3 reads CASKKRAYNEQFF. Full variable domain (outside the CDR3, taken from reference TRBV19 and TRBJ2-1): DGGITQSPKYLFRKEGQNVTLSCEQNLNHDAMYWYRQDPGQGLRLIYYSQIVNDFQKGDIAEGYSVSREKKESFPLTVTSAQKNPTAFYLCASKKRAYNEQFFGPGTRLTVL.